This TCR beta chain stems from a study of cytomegalovirus exposure and HLA in healthy donors. A note on this clone: The antigen remains unidentified.

V shed 8 bases and J 1 base; nucleotides not matched to a gene: 6. This CDR3 contains 14 residues. Germline V gives CDR1 MNHEY, CDR2 SMNVEV (reference sequence). PCR involved 60 Vbeta and 13 Jbeta primers. Generated by immunoSEQ multiplex PCR, the TCRdb table keeps only in-frame clones and is missing some. Of 140,000 or so clones listed, around two thirds are singletons. Broader study findings: It was assumed in the presence/absence analyses that sequencing depth was roughly uniform across donors.

This clonotype was obtained from a male donor in good health and CMV-seronegative. Sequenced input: PBMCs. This rearrangement joins TRBV27 to TRBJ2-3, with 7 bases that match TRBD1. CDR3 nucleotide sequence: TGTGCCAGCGGTAAGGGGGCTGGCACAGATACGCAGTATTTT. This gives the protein CASGKGAGTDTQYF.